This T cell receptor beta chain was identified during a study of blood T cell repertoires in COVID-19. Source study methods: Nucleated cell number was recorded as an estimate derived from reference gene primer amplification. The protocol was immunoSEQ multiplex PCR, while the TCRdb copy is restricted to in-frame clones and leaves out a portion. V and J calls and clone size are copied from that table; D and trimming were computed from the DNA. The sample includes 90,000 or so clones, 90% seen only once; the top ten take 6.5% to 8.5%. CDR1 SGHRS and CDR2 YFSETQ come from the germline V gene. The ends lost 4 bases at V and 5 bases at J; junction bases unmatched: 5. This CDR3 has 15 amino acids.

The sequence was collected from a man between 18 and 35 years old with COVID-19, enrolled during active disease. The rearrangement uses TRBV5-1 and TRBJ2-2, with 10 bases matching TRBD2. The sample was peripheral blood. The CDR3 reads CASSIGLAETGELFF. For the CDR3, the DNA is TGCGCCAGCAGCATCGGACTAGCGGAGACCGGGGAGCTGTTTTTT.